The present TCR beta chain was sequenced within a study of blood T cell repertoires in COVID-19. Study-level background: COVID-19 samples from acute and convalescent phases originated in the United States, Italy and Spain.

Authors' analysis steps: Using reference gene primer amplification, nucleated cell counts were estimated. Assay: immunoSEQ multiplex PCR; the TCRdb copy retains only in-frame clones and omits some. V, J and clone size reflect that table, while D and trimming were determined from the DNA. Seen here are a few hundred thousand clones, 85% observed once, and the top ten hold under 8%. The age range of participants was 18 to 89 years, with residence in about two dozen US areas. Exposed enrollees encountered a COVID-19 case at some point within 2 weeks before study entry. Trimming took 5 bases from V and 7 from J, leaving 11 bases between them. The germline V gene encodes CDR1 SGHTA and CDR2 FQGNSA. CDR3 length equals 13 residues.

Sequenced sample: PBMCs or T cells enriched from blood (not recorded which). The sequence came from a woman between 45 and 65 years old who had been exposed to COVID-19. The rearrangement links TRBV7-2 to TRBJ1-4, with D perhaps TRBD1 (6 bases). The CDR3 DNA is TGTGCCAGCAGCACAGGGTATCGTGAAAAACTGTTTTTT. It is translated as CASSTGYREKLFF. Full variable domain (remainder filled in from reference TRBV7-2 and TRBJ1-4): GAGVSQSPSNKVTEKGKDVELRCDPISGHTALYWYRQSLGQGLEFLIYFQGNSAPDKSGLPSDRFSAERTGGSVSTLTIQRTQQEDSAVYLCASSTGYREKLFFGSGTQLSVL.